This paragraph reports one T cell receptor beta chain. The sample belongs to a study of blood T cell repertoires in COVID-19. Whole-study context: Sites in the United States, Italy and Spain provided acute and convalescent COVID-19 samples. PBMCs, B-cell-depleted T cells, or T cells were the source of the cDNA or gDNA that made up the material.

CDR3 length: 12 residues. Germline V CDR1 and CDR2: SGHDT, YYEEEE. Trimming removed 4 bases from V and 5 bases from J, with 6 bases in between. Source study methods: Quantification of nucleated cells was approximated via reference gene primer amplification. Some clones are missing from TCRdb's copy, which holds only in-frame ones; the method was immunoSEQ multiplex PCR. V, J and clone size are those of that table, while D and trimming were read from the DNA. In the table there are under 300,000 clones, 86% of which are singletons. The clonotype was recovered from a man aged 55-75 years with acute or convalescent COVID-19. The material sequenced was peripheral blood. The chain couples TRBV5-6 to TRBJ2-2; D gene ambiguous. This chain's CDR3 is CASSIKTGELFF. DNA for the CDR3: TGTGCCAGCAGCATTAAAACCGGGGAGCTGTTTTTT. The full variable domain, with the rest looked up from reference TRBV5-6 and TRBJ2-2, is DAGVTQSPTHLIKTRGQQVTLRCSPKSGHDTVSWYQQALGQGPQFIFQYYEEEERQRGNFPDRFSGHQFPNYSSELNVNALLLGDSALYLCASSIKTGELFFGEGSRLTVL.